The 15 T cell receptor beta chains reported below all come from one sample, sequenced in a study of T cell responses to AZD1222 COVID-19 vaccine. This table comes from immunoSEQ multiplex PCR, and its TCRdb copy is limited to in-frame clones, with some not included. The table shows 45,000 to 55,000 clones, with under 85% occurring only once. The specimen comprised peripheral blood, sampled on day 0 of MenACWY control vaccination. These receptor sequences come from an adult in good health.

This chain joins TRBV10-3 and TRBJ2-1; D unresolved. The CDR3 consists of 11 residues. Trimming cost V 6 bases and J 5 bases, with 5 bases left between them. The germline CDR1 and CDR2 sequences are ENHRY and SYGVKD. CDR3 protein: CAISRDNEQFF. As DNA, the CDR3 is TGTGCCATCAGCAGAGACAATGAGCAGTTCTTC.

The V gene is TRBV6-6, the J gene TRBJ2-3, with D hard to call. V lost 0 bases and J lost 2, with 9 bases in between. CDR3 length: 15 amino acids. Germline lookup yields CDR1 MNHNY and CDR2 SVGAGI (reference sequence). CDR3 coding DNA: TGTGCCAGCAGTTACTCAGACATCCACACAGATACGCAGTATTTT. Encoded protein: CASSYSDIHTDTQYF.

The CDR3 reads CASSLNGQERNQPQHF. In DNA form, the CDR3 reads TGTGCCAGCAGCTTAAATGGCCAAGAGAGAAATCAGCCCCAGCATTTT. This chain uses TRBV7-2 with TRBJ1-5, with D hard to call. CDR3 length equals 16 residues. Germline lookup yields CDR1 SGHTA and CDR2 FQGNSA. The germline V and J ends were trimmed by 2 bases and 4 bases, with 15 bases remaining between them.

The chain employs TRBV19 and TRBJ1-2; 8 bases are a match to TRBD1. From germline, CDR1 is LNHDA and CDR2 SQIVND (reference sequence). The CDR3 has 17 residues. Trimming removed 6 bases from V and 4 bases from J; junction bases left unmatched: 16. CDR3 DNA sequence: TGTGCCAGTAGCGTCCATAGCAAGGCGGGACAGGTCTATGGCTACACCTTC. Protein sequence: CASSVHSKAGQVYGYTF. Together with reference TRBV19 and TRBJ1-2, the CDR3 gives the full variable domain: DGGITQSPKYLFRKEGQNVTLSCEQNLNHDAMYWYRQDPGQGLRLIYYSQIVNDFQKGDIAEGYSVSREKKESFPLTVTSAQKNPTAFYLCASSVHSKAGQVYGYTFGSGTRLTVV.

V usage is TRBV11-2 and J usage is TRBJ2-7, with D uncertain. The V gene lost 4 bases and the J gene lost 3 bases, with 4 bases spanning the gap. Germline CDR1 SGHAT, CDR2 FQNNGV. This CDR3 has 11 amino acids. For the CDR3, the DNA is TGTGCCAGCAGCTCGTACTACGAGCAGTACTTC. This gives the protein CASSSYYEQYF.

The DNA for the CDR3 is TGTGCCAGCAGTCCGCGGACAGGGGGATACTACGAGCAGTACGTC. This gives the protein CASSPRTGGYYEQYV. The V and J genes are TRBV27 and TRBJ2-7, with 10 bases fitting TRBD1. Germline-derived CDR1 and CDR2 are MNHEY and SMNVEV (reference sequence). The CDR3 runs 15 residues. V shed 5 bases and J 3 bases; nucleotides not matched to a gene: 7.

CDR3 in amino acids: CASSPHGARTKNIQYF. CDR3 nucleotides: TGTGCCAGCAGCCCCCACGGGGCGCGGACCAAAAACATTCAGTACTTC. V gene TRBV28 combines with J gene TRBJ2-4, with D perhaps given as TRBD1 or TRBD2 (5 bases each). The germline V and J ends were trimmed by 6 bases and 2 bases, with 17 bases remaining between them. The germline V gene encodes CDR1 MDHEN and CDR2 SYDVKM. The CDR3 has 16 residues.

This chain uses TRBV6-1 with TRBJ1-3; the D is unclear. V was pared by 3 bases and J by 2 bases, with 14 bases between. The CDR3 covers 16 residues. Germline V lookup: CDR1 MNHNS, CDR2 SASEGT. The DNA for the CDR3 is TGTGCCAGCAGTGAGGTTTGGGGAGGAACTGGAAACACCATATATTTT. The encoded protein is CASSEVWGGTGNTIYF.

The chain carries TRBV30 and TRBJ2-5; TRBD2 might be the D (7 bases). CDR1 GTSNPN and CDR2 SVGIG come from the germline V gene (reference sequence). Deletions cut 8 bases from V and 9 bases from J, with 25 bases between. CDR3 length equals 14 residues. Here the CDR3 reads CAGGGAGLRGAQYF. The CDR3 DNA sequence: TGTGCCGGCGGGGGCGCGGGCCTCCGGGGGGCCCAGTACTTC.

This chain uses TRBV5-4 with TRBJ2-7, with 12 bases matching TRBD1. With V trimmed by 0 bases and J by 5 bases, 3 bases remained unmatched. The CDR3 spans 15 residues. Germline V CDR1 and CDR2: SGHNT, YYREEE (reference sequence). The DNA of the CDR3 is TGTGCCAGCAGCTTGGGGGGACAGGGGGCCCACGAGCAGTACGTC. Protein: CASSLGGQGAHEQYV.

The chain employs TRBV5-6 and TRBJ2-7; 8 bases line up with TRBD1. The CDR3 is 14 amino acids. In germline, CDR1 is SGHDT, CDR2 YYEEEE. J lost 3 bases, V lost 3 bases, and 5 bases had no gene match. Here the CDR3 DNA reads TGTGCCAGCAGCTATTACAGGGGGATCTACGAGCAGTACGTC. This gives the protein CASSYYRGIYEQYV.

V and J are TRBV10-3 and TRBJ1-1; D is unresolved. V gave up 3 bases and J gave up 7 bases, with 6 bases separating them. Germline V gene data show CDR1 as ENHRY and CDR2 as SYGVKD. The CDR3 sequence is 11 residues long. Here the CDR3 DNA reads TGTGCCATCAGTGATGGAGTTGAAGCTTTCTTT. Amino acid sequence: CAISDGVEAFF.

The chain links TRBV6-5 to TRBJ1-3, with a possible D match to TRBD1 (5 bases). The CDR3 is 15 amino acids. The V gene's germline CDR1 is MNHEY and CDR2 SVGAGI. Trimming stripped 6 bases from V and 2 bases from J, with 14 bases between. CDR3 protein: CASSNRRSTGNTIYF. CDR3 in DNA: TGTGCCAGCAGCAACAGGAGGTCCACTGGAAACACCATATATTTT.

This chain connects TRBV3-1 (or the pseudogene TRBV3-2) to TRBJ2-1, with D unclear. The V gene lost 2 bases and the J gene lost 0 bases, with 5 bases spanning the gap. The germline gives CDR1 LGHDT, CDR2 YNNKEL (reference sequence). This CDR3 region has 14 residues. The CDR3 protein is CASSQTVSYNEQFF. The CDR3 nucleotides read TGTGCCAGCAGCCAAACGGTCTCCTACAATGAGCAGTTCTTC.

The genes are TRBV11-2 and TRBJ1-2; 8 bases are a match to TRBD1. The junction had 16 bases not matched to a gene; V was cut back by 4 bases and J by 9 bases. Germline V gene lookup returns CDR1 SGHAT and CDR2 FQNNGV. CDR3 length equals 16 residues. The CDR3 bases are TGTGCCAGCAGCTACCCCTTCCGGGACAGGATCACTAGCTACACCTTC. Residues: CASSYPFRDRITSYTF.